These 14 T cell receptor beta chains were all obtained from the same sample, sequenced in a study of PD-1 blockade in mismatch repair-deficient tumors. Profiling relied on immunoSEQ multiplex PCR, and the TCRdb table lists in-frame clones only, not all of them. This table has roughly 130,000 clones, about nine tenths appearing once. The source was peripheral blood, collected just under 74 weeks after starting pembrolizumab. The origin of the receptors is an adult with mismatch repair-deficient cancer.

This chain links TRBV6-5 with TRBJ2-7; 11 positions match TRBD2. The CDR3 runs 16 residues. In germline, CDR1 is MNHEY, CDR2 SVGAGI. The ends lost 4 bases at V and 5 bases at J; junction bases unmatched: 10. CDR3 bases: TGTGCCAGCAGTTCGCCTAGCGGGAGGCGACGGGACGAGCAGTACTTC. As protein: CASSSPSGRRRDEQYF.

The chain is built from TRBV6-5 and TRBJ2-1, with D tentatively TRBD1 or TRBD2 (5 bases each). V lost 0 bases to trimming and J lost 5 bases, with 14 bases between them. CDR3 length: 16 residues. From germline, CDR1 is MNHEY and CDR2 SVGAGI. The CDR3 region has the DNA TGTGCCAGCAGTTACTCGAGGGGCGCGGGCAACAATGAGCAGTTCTTC. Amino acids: CASSYSRGAGNNEQFF.

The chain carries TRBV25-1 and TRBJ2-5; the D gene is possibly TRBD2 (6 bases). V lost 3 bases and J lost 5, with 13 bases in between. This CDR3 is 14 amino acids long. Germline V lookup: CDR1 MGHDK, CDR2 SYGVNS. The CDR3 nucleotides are TGTGCCAGCAGTGAGACTCCGGCGGGGGAGACCCAGTACTTC. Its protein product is CASSETPAGETQYF. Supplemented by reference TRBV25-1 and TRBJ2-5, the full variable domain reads EADIYQTPRYLVIGTGKKITLECSQTMGHDKMYWYQQDPGMELHLIHYSYGVNSTEKGDLSSESTVSRIRTEHFPLTLESARPSHTSQYLCASSETPAGETQYFGPGTRLLVL.

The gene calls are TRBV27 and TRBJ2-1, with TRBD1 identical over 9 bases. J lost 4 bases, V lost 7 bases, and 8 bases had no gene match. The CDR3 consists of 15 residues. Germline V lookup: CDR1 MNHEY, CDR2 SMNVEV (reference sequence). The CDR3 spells CASTSGQGLYNEQFF. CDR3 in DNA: TGTGCCAGCACTTCGGGACAGGGACTTTACAATGAGCAGTTCTTC.

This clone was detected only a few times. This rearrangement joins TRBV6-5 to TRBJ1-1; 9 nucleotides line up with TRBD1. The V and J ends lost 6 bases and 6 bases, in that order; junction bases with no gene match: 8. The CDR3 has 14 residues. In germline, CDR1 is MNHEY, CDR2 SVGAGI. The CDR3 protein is CASSVLGTGSEAFF. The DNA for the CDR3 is TGTGCCAGCAGCGTCCTCGGGACAGGGTCTGAAGCTTTCTTT.

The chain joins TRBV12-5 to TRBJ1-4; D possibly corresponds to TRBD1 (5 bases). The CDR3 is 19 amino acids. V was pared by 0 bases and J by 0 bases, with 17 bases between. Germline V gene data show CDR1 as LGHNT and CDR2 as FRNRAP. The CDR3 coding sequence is TGTGCTAGTGGTTTGGTACGAGGTGGGACGGGACCAACTAATGAAAAACTGTTTTTT. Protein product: CASGLVRGGTGPTNEKLFF.

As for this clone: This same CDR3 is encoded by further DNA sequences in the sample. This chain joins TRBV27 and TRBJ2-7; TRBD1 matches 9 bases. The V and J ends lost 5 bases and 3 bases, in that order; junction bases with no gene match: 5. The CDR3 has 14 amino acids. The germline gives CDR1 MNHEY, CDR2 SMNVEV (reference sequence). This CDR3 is CASSPGQGGYEQYF. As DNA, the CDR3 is TGTGCCAGCAGTCCGGGACAGGGTGGCTACGAGCAGTACTTC.

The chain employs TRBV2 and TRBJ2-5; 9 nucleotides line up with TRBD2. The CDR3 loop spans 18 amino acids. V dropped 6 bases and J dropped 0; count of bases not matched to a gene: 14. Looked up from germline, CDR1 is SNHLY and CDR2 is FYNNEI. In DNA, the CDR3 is TGTGCCAGCAGCAAAGCGGGGCTAGCGGGACGGTACCAAGAGACCCAGTACTTC. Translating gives CASSKAGLAGRYQETQYF.

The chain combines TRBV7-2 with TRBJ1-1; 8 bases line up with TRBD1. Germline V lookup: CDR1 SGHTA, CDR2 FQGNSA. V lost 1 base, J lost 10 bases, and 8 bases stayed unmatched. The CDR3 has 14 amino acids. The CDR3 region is CASSLGGQGLGAFF. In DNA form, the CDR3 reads TGTGCCAGCAGCTTAGGCGGACAGGGCCTTGGAGCTTTCTTT.

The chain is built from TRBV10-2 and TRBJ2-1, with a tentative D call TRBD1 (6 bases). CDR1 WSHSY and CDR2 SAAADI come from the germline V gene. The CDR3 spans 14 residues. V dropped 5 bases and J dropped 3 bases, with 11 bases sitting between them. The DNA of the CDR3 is TGCGCCAGCAGTAAACAGGGAGACTACAATGAGCAGTTCTTC. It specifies CASSKQGDYNEQFF.

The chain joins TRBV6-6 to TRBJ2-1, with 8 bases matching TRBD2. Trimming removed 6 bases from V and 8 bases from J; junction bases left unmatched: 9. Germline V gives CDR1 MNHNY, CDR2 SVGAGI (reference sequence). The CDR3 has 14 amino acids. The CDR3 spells CASRSGTSLDEQFF. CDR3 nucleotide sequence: TGTGCCAGCAGGTCCGGGACTAGTTTAGATGAGCAGTTCTTC.

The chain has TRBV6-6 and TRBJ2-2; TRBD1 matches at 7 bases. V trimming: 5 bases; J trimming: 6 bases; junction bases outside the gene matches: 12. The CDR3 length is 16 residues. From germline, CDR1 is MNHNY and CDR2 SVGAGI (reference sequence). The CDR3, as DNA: TGTGCCAGCAGTACCGCGACAGGGTTCGGGGCCGGGGAGCTGTTTTTT. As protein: CASSTATGFGAGELFF.

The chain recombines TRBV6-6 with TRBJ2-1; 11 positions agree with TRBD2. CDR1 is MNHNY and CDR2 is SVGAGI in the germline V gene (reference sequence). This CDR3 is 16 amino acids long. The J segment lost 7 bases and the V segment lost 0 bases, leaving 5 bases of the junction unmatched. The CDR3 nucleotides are TGTGCCAGCAGTTACTCAACTAGCGGGAGTTTTAATGAGCAGTTCTTC. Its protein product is CASSYSTSGSFNEQFF.

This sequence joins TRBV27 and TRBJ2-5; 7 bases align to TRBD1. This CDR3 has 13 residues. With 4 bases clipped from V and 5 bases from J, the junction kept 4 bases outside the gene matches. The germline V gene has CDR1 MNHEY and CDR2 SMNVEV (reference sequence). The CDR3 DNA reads TGTGCCAGCAGTTATGTAGGGGGCGAGACCCAGTACTTC. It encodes CASSYVGGETQYF.